This T cell receptor (beta chain) was identified during a study of blood T cells in healthy people across ages (dated by TCRdb to the mid-2010s). With respect to the entire study: Template switching captured roughly one uniquely barcoded TCR beta cDNA molecule per two T cells in model experiments. The study measured age-related changes in TCR beta repertoire diversity using deep sequencing normalized with unique cDNA molecular identifiers. Donors were grouped into four age groups: young (average roughly 17 years), middle-aged (less than 40), aged (around 62) and long-lived (just over 80). To avoid experimental bias, donors of different ages were randomly spread across the sequencing lanes. Using the same blood draw, the study looked at two additional independent replicas of 1 million unique cDNA reads for two donors, one aged 18 to 30 and the other aged 80 or older.

Comment on this clonotype: Its antigen specificity is not known. Base-call qualities are not available, and no considerably larger clone is one nucleotide away.

The 35 to 40 donors, aged roughly 6 to 90 years, were systemically healthy Caucasian individuals from Russia. Approximately 10 milliliters of peripheral blood were collected from each donor into EDTA-treated Vacutainer tubes. Ficoll-Paque density-gradient centrifugation was used to isolate PBMCs, with at least 7 million per sample. Total RNA was extracted from PBMCs with Trizol reagent, with at least 5.5 micrograms obtained per sample. The percentages of naive CD45RAhigh/CD27high T cells were determined by flow cytometry on a PBMC aliquot from every donor. From the cysteine up to the phenylalanine, the CDR3 has a length of 15 residues. The read is trimmed to its CDR3 DNA, 45 bases read in frame from base 1. Taken from the germline V gene (reference sequence), the CDR1 and CDR2 loops are DFQATT and SNEGSKA. Library preparation employed 5' RACE. Sequencing took place on an Illumina HiSeq 2500. A second PCR of roughly 7 to 12 cycles was run with a J-beta primer mix and a sample-barcoded 5' primer. A template-switch 5' adaptor carrying 12 random nucleotides introduced a unique molecular identifier onto each TCR beta cDNA molecule. At least 2.5 million CDR3-containing paired-end reads were obtained from each sample. First-strand cDNA was synthesized from all RNA with the Mint cDNA synthesis kit, primed by a TRBC-specific oligonucleotide. Following uracil-DNA glycosylase treatment, all cDNA underwent a first 18-cycle PCR with the universal primers M1SS and BC2_uni_R. The published analysis was carried out like this. Each sample was normalized by randomly selecting 1 million high-quality reads, each carrying a distinct molecular identifier. Reads with shared molecular identifiers were discarded instead of being binned into consensus sequences. MiTCR, with a Q25 quality threshold and the strictest error-elimination algorithm, was used for CDR3 identification, clonotype clustering and error correction. A nonparametric unseen species model with Euler transformation was used to estimate lower-bound total TCR beta diversity. The raw public reads went through TCRdb reprocessing: fastp at Q25, MiXCR clone calling, in-frame beta chains kept. A single entry per CDR3 protein holds the most common genes and DNA from its merged rows. In this record, the V and J calls reflect TCRdb's handling and not the investigators' own analysis. Counted in this sample were around 1,600,000 distinct CDR3 sequences; 42% of them appeared once. Around 4% of the sample rests with the top ten.

Beyond this particular receptor, the publication reports: The CMV infection status of donors was not known, potentially confounding age-related changes in expanded clonotypes. As age increased, observed TCR beta diversity per million T cells dropped in a roughly linear way, and a significant reduction was already evident by age 40. Total diversity estimates from one million sequenced T cells were considered lower bounds and underestimates. Compared with the aged group, the long-lived group had more naive CD4+ T cells, fewer expanded clones and increased TCR diversity, a pattern suggesting age selection. Conclusive comparison of naive and antigen-experienced compartments was prevented by the profiling of bulk unsorted PBMCs. A strong correlation was found between observed TCR beta diversity and the percentage of naive T cells measured by flow cytometry.

The V and J segments used are TRBV20-1 and TRBJ2-4; the junction holds 11 bases that match TRBD2. The J call may be mistaken, given a closer DNA end match to TRBJ2-7. This TCR was sampled from a woman between 18 and 29 years old in good health. The sequencing sample was made of blood. The bases are TGCAGTGCCAAACGCGGGACTAGCGGACTATACGAGCAGTACTTC. Its protein reads: CSAKRGTSGLYEQYF.